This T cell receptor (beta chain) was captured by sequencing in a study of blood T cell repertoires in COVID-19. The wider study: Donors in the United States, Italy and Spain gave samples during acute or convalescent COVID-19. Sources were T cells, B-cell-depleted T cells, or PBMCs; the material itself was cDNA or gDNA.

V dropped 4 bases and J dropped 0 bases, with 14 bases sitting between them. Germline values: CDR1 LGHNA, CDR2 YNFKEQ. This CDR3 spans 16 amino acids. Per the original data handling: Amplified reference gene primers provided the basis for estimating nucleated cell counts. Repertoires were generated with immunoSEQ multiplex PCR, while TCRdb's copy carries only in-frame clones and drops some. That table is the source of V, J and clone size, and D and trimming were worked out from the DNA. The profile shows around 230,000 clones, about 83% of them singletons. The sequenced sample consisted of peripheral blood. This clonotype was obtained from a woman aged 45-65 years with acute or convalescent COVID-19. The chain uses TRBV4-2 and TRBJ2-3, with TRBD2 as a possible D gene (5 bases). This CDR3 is CASSRRAAGSTDTQYF. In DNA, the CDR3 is TGTGCCAGCAGCCGCCGAGCGGCCGGGAGCACAGATACGCAGTATTTT.